One and the same sample provided the 21 T cell receptor beta chains below, sequenced in a study of molecular identifiers for immune sequencing clone quantification. Using its own MiXCR run on the PCR reads, TCRdb lists one record per CDR3 protein. The table shows approximately 550,000 distinct CDR3 sequences, with about a fifth occurring only once. Sequencing input: naive CD8+ T cells from blood, with Jurkat cell RNA spiked in. This sample's subset: FACS-sorted CD8+CD4-CCR7+CD45RA+ naive T cells. Source of these receptors: a human donor in good health. Some libraries in this study had Jurkat cell RNA spiked in.

This clonotype appeared many times. The chain carries TRBV7-9 and TRBJ2-3, with a tentative D call TRBD2 (5 bases). The V gene's germline CDR1 is SEHNR and CDR2 FQNEAQ (reference sequence). V was shortened by 6 bases and J by 6 bases, with 19 bases between the two germline ends. The CDR3 contains 15 residues. The CDR3 spells CASSSAQWRGDTQYF. The CDR3 nucleotides read TGTGCCAGCAGTTCGGCCCAGTGGCGCGGGGATACGCAGTATTTT.

This clonotype has more than one count but fewer than ten. V is TRBV3-1 and J is TRBJ2-7; D uncertain. The CDR3 extends over 14 amino acids. V was cut by 0 bases and J by 5 bases, with 11 bases left in between. The germline gives CDR1 LGHDT, CDR2 YNNKEL (reference sequence). The CDR3 spells CASSQDLLRDEQYF. The CDR3 DNA reads as TGTGCCAGCAGCCAAGATTTGCTGAGAGACGAGCAGTACTTC.

This clonotype was recorded many times. V is TRBV7-9 and J is TRBJ2-7; maybe TRBD2 (6 bases). V lost 6 bases to trimming and J lost 5 bases, with 11 bases between them. The CDR3 runs to 12 residues. CDR1 and CDR2 (germline): SEHNR, FQNEAQ (reference sequence). CDR3: CASSNSGHEQYF. The CDR3, as DNA: TGTGCCAGCAGTAATAGCGGCCACGAGCAGTACTTC.

This clonotype was seen a handful of times. The rearrangement uses TRBV28 and TRBJ2-7; weak D call: TRBD1 (6 bases). The CDR3 runs 13 residues. Germline V gene data show CDR1 as MDHEN and CDR2 as SYDVKM. Trimming removed 8 bases at V and 7 bases at J, with 18 bases between. As DNA, the CDR3 is TGTGCCAGCCGACTAACCGGGACACCTGAGCAGTACTTC. Its protein is CASRLTGTPEQYF.

Regarding this clonotype: This may come from a read error, since a much larger clone is one base off. The chain uses TRBV29-1 and TRBJ2-2; possibly TRBD1 or TRBD2 for D (6 bases each). The CDR3 extends over 13 amino acids. Germline-derived CDR1 and CDR2 are SQVTM and ANQGSEA. In DNA, the CDR3 is TGCAGCGTGATTCGCGGGGACACCGGGGAGCCGTTTTTT. Protein product: CSVIRGDTGEPFF.

About this clonotype itself: Lacking the conserved final phenylalanine or tryptophan, this CDR3 likely reflects a read error. The chain employs TRBV5-1 and TRBJ1-2; D ambiguous. Germline V gene sequence: CDR1 SGHRS, CDR2 YFSETQ. This CDR3 contains 13 residues. V shed 0 bases and J shed 2 bases, with 5 bases lying between them. CDR3 protein: CASSLEGNYGYTS. The CDR3 nucleotides read TGCGCCAGCAGCTTGGAGGGAAACTATGGCTACACCTCC.

This clonotype was observed a few times. The chain uses TRBV5-6 and TRBJ2-1; 10 nucleotides match TRBD2. The CDR3 runs to 16 residues. J gave up 7 bases and V 4 bases, and 11 bases lay outside the gene matches. Germline V gives CDR1 SGHDT, CDR2 YYEEEE. CDR3 DNA: TGTGCCAGCAGCCTAAGACCGGGACTAGCGAGGAATGAGCAGTTCTTC. Encoded protein: CASSLRPGLARNEQFF. Full variable domain (remainder filled in from reference TRBV5-6 and TRBJ2-1): DAGVTQSPTHLIKTRGQQVTLRCSPKSGHDTVSWYQQALGQGPQFIFQYYEEEERQRGNFPDRFSGHQFPNYSSELNVNALLLGDSALYLCASSLRPGLARNEQFFGPGTRLTVL.

This clonotype occurred many times. The chain employs TRBV19 and TRBJ2-4; D is possibly TRBD2 (6 bases). The germline V and J ends were trimmed by 3 bases and 0 bases, with 15 bases remaining between them. The CDR3 is 17 residues long. Germline V CDR1 and CDR2: LNHDA, SQIVND (reference sequence). CDR3: CASSMGSSDVAKNIQYF. In DNA, the CDR3 is TGTGCCAGTAGTATGGGCTCTAGCGATGTAGCCAAAAACATTCAGTACTTC. The full variable domain, its missing parts supplied by reference TRBV19 and TRBJ2-4, is DGGITQSPKYLFRKEGQNVTLSCEQNLNHDAMYWYRQDPGQGLRLIYYSQIVNDFQKGDIAEGYSVSREKKESFPLTVTSAQKNPTAFYLCASSMGSSDVAKNIQYFGAGTRLSVL.

The rearrangement links TRBV28 to TRBJ2-6; D might be TRBD1 (7 bases). The CDR3 contains 16 residues. Per the germline V gene, CDR1 is MDHEN and CDR2 is SYDVKM. Trimming cost V 5 bases and J 4 bases, with 15 bases left between them. CDR3 coding DNA: TGTGCCAGCAGTCCGACAGGGAGGAGGGGGGCCAACGTCCTGACTTTC. Translation: CASSPTGRRGANVLTF.

This clonotype was observed many times. CDR3: CSARRGGAPYEQYF. The DNA of the CDR3 is TGCAGTGCTAGGCGAGGCGGGGCACCCTACGAGCAGTACTTC. The gene calls are TRBV20-1 and TRBJ2-7; perhaps TRBD2 as D (6 bases). Germline CDR1 and CDR2: DFQATT and SNEGSKA (reference sequence). V dropped 3 bases and J dropped 2 bases, with 14 bases sitting between them. The CDR3 is 14 amino acids.

The rearrangement joins TRBV27 to TRBJ2-6, with D unclear. This CDR3 comprises 19 residues. Germline values: CDR1 MNHEY, CDR2 SMNVEV (reference sequence). Deletions cut 0 bases from V and 1 base from J, with 16 bases between. CDR3 sequence (DNA): TGTGCCAGCAGTTTATCTATGTGGTCTGGAGCGTCTGGGGCCAACGTCCTGACTTTC. Its translation: CASSLSMWSGASGANVLTF.

This clonotype came up many times. This chain links TRBV7-9 with TRBJ2-5; D unclear. Germline assignment: CDR1 SEHNR and CDR2 FQNEAQ (reference sequence). Trimming cost V 6 bases and J 4 bases, with 12 bases left between them. The CDR3 runs to 13 residues. This chain's CDR3 is CASSHFGAETQYF. The CDR3 bases are TGTGCCAGCAGTCACTTCGGAGCAGAGACCCAGTACTTC. Looking up the rest from reference TRBV7-9 and TRBJ2-5 gives the full variable domain: DTGVSQNPRHKITKRGQNVTFRCDPISEHNRLYWYRQTLGQGPEFLTYFQNEAQLEKSRLLSDRFSAERPKGSFSTLEIQRTEQGDSAMYLCASSHFGAETQYFGPGTRLLVL.

At least ten counts were recorded for this clonotype. The chain employs TRBV20-1 and TRBJ2-7; weak D call: TRBD2 (5 bases). Germline V lookup: CDR1 DFQATT, CDR2 SNEGSKA (reference sequence). Trimming shortened V by 0 bases and J by 3 bases, and 15 bases separated the two germline ends. There are 15 residues in the CDR3. CDR3 amino acids: CSARESGMGFYEQYF. CDR3 coding DNA: TGCAGTGCTAGAGAATCCGGGATGGGGTTCTACGAGCAGTACTTC.

This rearrangement joins TRBV20-1 to TRBJ1-2, with 8 bases that match TRBD1. This CDR3 spans 14 amino acids. Trimming at V came to 0 bases and at J to 4 bases, leaving 4 bases not matched to a gene. The germline gives CDR1 DFQATT, CDR2 SNEGSKA (reference sequence). In DNA form, the CDR3 reads TGCAGTGCTAGAGATTGGGACAGGATCTATGGCTACACCTTC. This sequence encodes CSARDWDRIYGYTF.

This clonotype has ten or more counts. The CDR3 protein is CAISESGEQYF. The CDR3 DNA reads as TGTGCCATCAGTGAGTCCGGCGAGCAGTACTTC. The chain is built from TRBV10-3 and TRBJ2-7; D is ambiguous. V shed 0 bases and J shed 6 bases, with 3 bases lying between them. This CDR3 has 11 residues. Germline CDR1 reads ENHRY; CDR2 reads SYGVKD.

In its sample, this clonotype was seen many times. The chain is built from TRBV12-3 or TRBV12-4 and TRBJ2-1, with 10 bases that match TRBD2. The CDR3 has 15 amino acids. Unmatched junction bases numbered 4, after V lost 2 bases and J lost 6 bases. CDR3 nucleotides: TGTGCCAGCAGTTTAAGTACTAGCGGGATCAATGAGCAGTTCTTC. It translates to CASSLSTSGINEQFF.

This clonotype has only a few counts. This chain links TRBV2 with TRBJ2-7; D is unclear. Trimming removed 8 bases at V and 0 bases at J, with 11 bases between. The length of the CDR3 is 13 residues. Germline V gives CDR1 SNHLY, CDR2 FYNNEI. CDR3 in DNA: TGTGCCAGCTTGCTGGATAGCTCCTACGAGCAGTACTTC. It is translated as CASLLDSSYEQYF.

The chain couples TRBV15 to TRBJ1-1; perhaps TRBD1 as D (5 bases). Between the trimmed V and J ends, which lost 5 bases and 8 bases, there was a span of 12 bases. This CDR3 contains 12 residues. CDR1 and CDR2 from the germline V gene are LNHNV and YYDKDF (reference sequence). CDR3 in amino acids: CATSRQGTEAFF. Written as DNA, the CDR3 is TGTGCCACCAGCCGCCAGGGAACGGAAGCTTTCTTT.

V usage is TRBV11-3 and J usage is TRBJ2-1; 9 positions match TRBD2. Trimming removed 5 bases from V and 4 bases from J; junction bases left unmatched: 6. CDR3 length: 15 amino acids. In germline, CDR1 is SGHNT, CDR2 YENEEA. As DNA, the CDR3 is TGTGCCAGCAGCCCGGGGCGGGGGGGTTACAATGAGCAGTTCTTC. Its protein product is CASSPGRGGYNEQFF.

This clonotype was seen only a few times. The chain carries TRBV9 and TRBJ2-7, with a tentative D call TRBD2 (6 bases). This CDR3 has 15 amino acids. V was pared by 4 bases and J by 2 bases, with 16 bases between. Germline V lookup: CDR1 SGDLS, CDR2 YYNGEE. The CDR3: CASSPHGTSTYEQYF. Written as DNA, the CDR3 is TGTGCCAGCAGCCCCCACGGGACTTCTACCTACGAGCAGTACTTC.

This clonotype appeared a few times. The chain combines TRBV7-9 with TRBJ2-7, with a possible D match to TRBD2 (6 bases). V dropped 0 bases and J dropped 2 bases, with 20 bases sitting between them. The CDR3 is 18 residues long. Germline V CDR1 and CDR2: SEHNR, FQNEAQ (reference sequence). CDR3 loop: CASSLAGGGQKITYEQYF. In nucleotides, the CDR3 is TGTGCCAGCAGCTTAGCGGGGGGAGGCCAAAAGATTACCTACGAGCAGTACTTC.